This T cell receptor beta chain was recovered during a study of T cell responses to AZD1222 COVID-19 vaccine. V lost 2 bases and J 2 bases, leaving 14 bases between the germline ends. This CDR3 comprises 16 residues. From germline, CDR1 is MNHEY and CDR2 SMNVEV (reference sequence). This table comes from immunoSEQ multiplex PCR, and its TCRdb copy is limited to in-frame clones, with some not included. Of around 99,000 clones listed, roughly 87% are singletons. This sample comprised peripheral blood, obtained on day 0 of AZD1222 vaccination. The V gene is TRBV27, the J gene TRBJ2-3, with D possibly TRBD1 on 5 matching bases. The sequence was obtained from an adult in good health. This CDR3 reads CASSLLGLQHTDTQYF. CDR3 DNA: TGTGCCAGCAGTTTACTGGGGCTTCAACACACAGATACGCAGTATTTT.